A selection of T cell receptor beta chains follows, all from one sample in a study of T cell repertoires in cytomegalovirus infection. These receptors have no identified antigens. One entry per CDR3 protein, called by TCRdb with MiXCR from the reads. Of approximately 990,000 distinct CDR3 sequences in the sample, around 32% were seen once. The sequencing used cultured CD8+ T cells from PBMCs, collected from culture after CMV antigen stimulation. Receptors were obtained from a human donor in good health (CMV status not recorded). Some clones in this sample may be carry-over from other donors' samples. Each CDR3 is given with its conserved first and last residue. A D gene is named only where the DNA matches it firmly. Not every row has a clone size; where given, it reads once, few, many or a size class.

CDR3 protein: CASSPGQYTYNEQFF
CDR3 DNA: TGTGCCAGCTCGCCAGGACAGTATACCTACAATGAGCAGTTCTTC
V gene: TRBV18
J gene: TRBJ2-1
CDR3 length: 15
clone size: NA
D gene: NA

CDR3 protein: CASTAGLLYGYTF
CDR3 DNA: TGTGCCAGCACCGCGGGACTGCTCTATGGCTACACCTTC
V gene: TRBV7-9
J gene: TRBJ1-2
CDR3 length: 13
clone size: many
D gene: NA

CDR3 protein: CASVDRAYEQYF
CDR3 DNA: TGTGCCAGCGTGGACAGAGCCTACGAGCAGTACTTC
V gene: TRBV11-2
J gene: TRBJ2-7
CDR3 length: 12
clone size: NA
D gene: NA

CDR3 protein: CSVEGRGPPNTEAFF
CDR3 DNA: TGCAGCGTTGAAGGTCGGGGGCCGCCGAACACTGAAGCTTTCTTT
V gene: TRBV29-1
J gene: TRBJ1-1
CDR3 length: 15
clone size: NA
D gene: NA

CDR3 protein: CASSPPEEETQYF
CDR3 DNA: TGTGCCAGCTCACCACCGGAGGAGGAGACCCAGTACTTC
V gene: TRBV18
J gene: TRBJ2-5
CDR3 length: 13
clone size: NA
D gene: NA

CDR3 protein: CATRPRDSSNQPQHF
CDR3 DNA: TGTGCCACCAGGCCCAGGGACAGTAGCAATCAGCCCCAGCATTTT
V gene: TRBV19
J gene: TRBJ1-5
CDR3 length: 15
clone size: NA
D gene: TRBD1

CDR3 protein: CASSLMSRGKTQYF
CDR3 DNA: TGTGCCAGCAGCTTAATGAGTAGGGGGAAGACCCAGTACTTC
V gene: TRBV13
J gene: TRBJ2-5
CDR3 length: 14
clone size: few
D gene: NA

CDR3 protein: CASSLLAASSYEQYF
CDR3 DNA: TGTGCCAGCAGCTTATTGGCAGCGAGCTCCTACGAGCAGTACTTC
V gene: TRBV7-6
J gene: TRBJ2-7
CDR3 length: 15
clone size: NA
D gene: NA

CDR3 protein: CASSPAGGATEQFF
CDR3 DNA: TGTGCCAGCAGCCCAGCTGGGGGGGCAACTGAGCAGTTCTTC
V gene: TRBV12-3/TRBV12-4
J gene: TRBJ2-1
CDR3 length: 14
clone size: NA
D gene: NA

CDR3 protein: CAISDKGDTEAFF
CDR3 DNA: TGTGCCATCAGTGATAAGGGAGACACTGAAGCTTTCTTT
V gene: TRBV10-3
J gene: TRBJ1-1
CDR3 length: 13
clone size: NA
D gene: NA

CDR3 protein: CASSFEGRTEAFF
CDR3 DNA: TGTGCCAGCAGTTTCGAGGGGCGAACTGAAGCTTTCTTT
V gene: TRBV27
J gene: TRBJ1-1
CDR3 length: 13
clone size: NA
D gene: NA

CDR3 protein: CASSIGTGTGELFF
CDR3 DNA: TGTGCCAGCAGTATCGGGACAGGAACCGGGGAGCTGTTTTTT
V gene: TRBV12-3/TRBV12-4
J gene: TRBJ2-2
CDR3 length: 14
clone size: few
D gene: TRBD1

CDR3 protein: CASSPPGGPYTGELFF
CDR3 DNA: TGTGCCAGCAGCCCCCCCGGGGGGCCTTACACCGGGGAGCTGTTTTTT
V gene: TRBV7-3
J gene: TRBJ2-2
CDR3 length: 16
clone size: few
D gene: NA

CDR3 protein: CASSWRVRDSYNEQFF
CDR3 DNA: TGCGCCAGCAGCTGGCGAGTTCGGGACAGCTACAATGAGCAGTTCTTC
V gene: TRBV5-1
J gene: TRBJ2-1
CDR3 length: 16
clone size: NA
D gene: TRBD1

CDR3 protein: CASGYSPLHF
CDR3 DNA: TGTGCCAGCGGGTATTCACCCCTCCACTTT
V gene: TRBV27
J gene: TRBJ1-6
CDR3 length: 10
clone size: few
D gene: NA

CDR3 protein: CASSLGDRALTF
CDR3 DNA: TGTGCCAGCAGCTTAGGCGACAGGGCCCTCACCTTC
V gene: TRBV7-4
J gene: TRBJ1-2
CDR3 length: 12
clone size: NA
D gene: TRBD1

CDR3 protein: CSVEVENTDTQYF
CDR3 DNA: TGCAGCGTTGAAGTGGAAAATACAGATACGCAGTATTTT
V gene: TRBV29-1
J gene: TRBJ2-3
CDR3 length: 13
clone size: NA
D gene: NA

CDR3 protein: CASSLAVSGRLYGYTF
CDR3 DNA: TGTGCCAGCAGTTTAGCGGTGTCAGGGAGGCTCTATGGCTACACCTTC
V gene: TRBV27
J gene: TRBJ1-2
CDR3 length: 16
clone size: NA
D gene: NA

CDR3 protein: CASGFVMDSGTGGVSGANVLTF
CDR3 DNA: TGTGCTAGTGGTTTTGTTATGGACTCTGGGACAGGGGGAGTCTCTGGGGCCAACGTCCTGACTTTC
V gene: TRBV12-5
J gene: TRBJ2-6
CDR3 length: 22
clone size: few
D gene: TRBD1

CDR3 protein: CASSGEDTQYF
CDR3 DNA: TGTGCCAGCAGTGGGGAAGATACGCAGTATTTT
V gene: TRBV6-1
J gene: TRBJ2-3
CDR3 length: 11
clone size: few
D gene: NA

CDR3 protein: CASSSPLTLAGLTGELFF
CDR3 DNA: TGCGCCAGCAGTTCCCCCCTAACTCTAGCGGGCTTAACCGGGGAGCTGTTTTTT
V gene: TRBV10-2
J gene: TRBJ2-2
CDR3 length: 18
clone size: NA
D gene: TRBD2

CDR3 protein: CASTLVLYTGSPEQYF
CDR3 DNA: TGTGCCAGCACCCTTGTTCTCTACACGGGGTCCCCTGAGCAGTATTTT
V gene: TRBV7-9
J gene: TRBJ2-3
CDR3 length: 16
clone size: few
D gene: NA

CDR3 protein: CASSVLGDNEQFF
CDR3 DNA: TGTGCCAGCAGTGTATTAGGGGACAATGAGCAGTTCTTC
V gene: TRBV27
J gene: TRBJ2-1
CDR3 length: 13
clone size: many
D gene: NA

CDR3 protein: CASSSIQGNYGYTF
CDR3 DNA: TGTGCCAGCAGTTCGATTCAGGGGAACTATGGCTACACCTTC
V gene: TRBV27
J gene: TRBJ1-2
CDR3 length: 14
clone size: few
D gene: NA

CDR3 protein: CASSLRDREETQYF
CDR3 DNA: TGTGCCAGCAGTCTCCGGGACAGAGAAGAGACCCAGTACTTC
V gene: TRBV6-2/TRBV6-3
J gene: TRBJ2-5
CDR3 length: 14
clone size: NA
D gene: TRBD1

CDR3 protein: CASSSLTVSYEQYF
CDR3 DNA: TGTGCCAGCAGTTCCCTGACTGTCTCCTACGAGCAGTACTTC
V gene: TRBV27
J gene: TRBJ2-7
CDR3 length: 14
clone size: NA
D gene: NA

CDR3 protein: CASSSTLAGDRDGQYF
CDR3 DNA: TGTGCCAGCAGCTCCACTCTAGCGGGGGATCGCGACGGGCAGTACTTC
V gene: TRBV7-8
J gene: TRBJ2-7
CDR3 length: 16
clone size: few
D gene: TRBD2

CDR3 protein: CASSIKASGGNNEQFF
CDR3 DNA: TGTGCCAGTAGTATAAAGGCTAGCGGGGGGAACAATGAGCAGTTCTTC
V gene: TRBV19
J gene: TRBJ2-1
CDR3 length: 16
clone size: NA
D gene: TRBD2

CDR3 protein: CASSPWGGHTYRQPQHF
CDR3 DNA: TGTGCCAGCAGTCCTTGGGGGGGGCACACCTACAGGCAGCCCCAGCATTTT
V gene: TRBV28
J gene: TRBJ1-5
CDR3 length: 17
clone size: NA
D gene: NA

CDR3 protein: CASGCPTGELFF
CDR3 DNA: TGCGCCAGCGGCTGTCCGACCGGGGAGCTGTTTTTT
V gene: TRBV10-1
J gene: TRBJ2-2
CDR3 length: 12
clone size: NA
D gene: NA

CDR3 protein: CASSLGGGEKLFF
CDR3 DNA: TGTGCCAGCAGCCTCGGGGGAGGTGAAAAACTGTTTTTT
V gene: TRBV6-5
J gene: TRBJ1-4
CDR3 length: 13
clone size: many
D gene: NA

CDR3 protein: CATSKGSSGNTIYF
CDR3 DNA: TGTGCCACCAGCAAAGGGAGCTCTGGAAACACCATATATTTT
V gene: TRBV15
J gene: TRBJ1-3
CDR3 length: 14
clone size: NA
D gene: NA

CDR3 protein: CASSHRVDRDTDTQYF
CDR3 DNA: TGTGCCAGCAGCCACCGGGTGGACAGGGACACAGATACGCAGTATTTT
V gene: TRBV11-3
J gene: TRBJ2-3
CDR3 length: 16
clone size: NA
D gene: TRBD1